The 30 T cell receptor beta chains below were found in one sample sequenced in a study of control samples from healthy donors and cancer patients. Here immunoSEQ multiplex PCR was the method, and the copy in TCRdb shows in-frame clones only, minus some. This table holds over 100,000 clones, about 91% found once. The sample consisted of blood. The receptors shown here come from a woman between 18 and 29 years old in good health.

This clone was picked up one time. The chain recombines TRBV24-1 with TRBJ1-1; D is possibly TRBD1 (6 bases). The V end was cut by 7 bases, the J end by 11 bases, with 16 bases between. Germline V gene sequence: CDR1 KGHDR, CDR2 SFDVKD. The CDR3 consists of 12 residues. Written as DNA, the CDR3 is TGTGCCACCAGAGACCGGGACAATTCGGCTTTCTTT. Its protein product is CATRDRDNSAFF.

The chain has TRBV27 and TRBJ2-1; D unresolved. With 0 bases removed from V and 5 bases from J, the gap between germline ends came to 5 bases. The CDR3 is made up of 13 amino acids. The V gene's germline CDR1 is MNHEY and CDR2 SMNVEV (reference sequence). The DNA for the CDR3 is TGTGCCAGCAGTTTATCGTTCCACAATGAGCAGTTCTTC. Translating gives CASSLSFHNEQFF.

This chain's CDR3 is CASSTAGTNNYGYTF. The CDR3 DNA follows: TGCGCCAGCAGCACCGCGGGCACCAATAACTATGGCTACACCTTC. The chain recombines TRBV5-1 with TRBJ1-2; no firm D call. The CDR3 is 15 amino acids. Germline CDR1 reads SGHRS; CDR2 reads YFSETQ. Trimming took off 4 bases at V and 1 base at J, with 14 bases between the two ends.

This chain links TRBV6-2 or TRBV6-3 with TRBJ1-5; possible D gene TRBD1, 6 bases. Germline V gene data show CDR1 as MNHEY and CDR2 as SVGEGT. V was pared by 6 bases and J by 3 bases, with 18 bases between. This CDR3 comprises 16 residues. The CDR3 here is CASSLQGRRYNQPQHF. CDR3 bases: TGTGCCAGCAGCCTACAGGGTCGGCGTTACAATCAGCCCCAGCATTTT.

The chain combines TRBV7-6 with TRBJ2-1, with TRBD1 identical over 8 bases. The CDR3 runs 15 residues. The germline gives CDR1 SGHVS, CDR2 FNYEAQ. J was trimmed by 3 bases and V by 4 bases; bases with no gene match: 5. For the CDR3, the DNA is TGTGCCAGCAGCTACTCAGGGGGCCTCTACAATGAGCAGTTCTTC. This encodes CASSYSGGLYNEQFF.

The chain has TRBV2 and TRBJ1-1, with a weak D call TRBD1 (6 bases). V lost 7 bases to trimming and J lost 0 bases, with 12 bases between them. CDR3 length equals 14 residues. In germline, CDR1 is SNHLY, CDR2 FYNNEI. Written as DNA, the CDR3 is TGTGCCAGCAACTTCAGGGGCTTGAACACTGAAGCTTTCTTT. Translated, it gives CASNFRGLNTEAFF.

A few counts support this clone. V and J are TRBV9 and TRBJ2-7, with D unclear. The V end was cut by 3 bases, the J end by 3 bases, with 19 bases between. Germline CDR1 is SGDLS and CDR2 is YYNGEE. This CDR3 contains 16 residues. CDR3 sequence reads: CASSATSDGYNYEQYF. CDR3 nucleotides: TGTGCCAGCAGCGCCACCTCGGACGGTTACAACTACGAGCAGTACTTC.

The chain uses TRBV9 and TRBJ1-1, with D possibly matching TRBD1 (6 bases). The length of the CDR3 is 14 residues. In germline, CDR1 is SGDLS, CDR2 YYNGEE. Trimming took off 3 bases at V and 7 bases at J, with 16 bases between the two ends. The CDR3 loop is CASSDEQGNLEAFF. CDR3 DNA: TGTGCCAGCAGCGATGAACAGGGAAATCTTGAAGCTTTCTTT.

This chain connects TRBV6-4 to TRBJ2-6; D is uncertain. CDR3 length equals 13 residues. CDR1 and CDR2 (germline): MRHNA, SNTAGT. V was shortened by 6 bases and J by 4 bases, with 7 bases between the two germline ends. The CDR3 DNA sequence: TGTGCCAGCAGCCCGGGCGGGGCCAACGTCCTGACTTTC. Its translation: CASSPGGANVLTF.

This clone was detected once. This sequence joins TRBV15 and TRBJ1-4; TRBD1 is a possible D gene (5 bases). The CDR3 has 15 residues. V lost 7 bases and J lost 8, with 20 bases in between. CDR1 and CDR2 from the germline V gene are LNHNV and YYDKDF (reference sequence). DNA for the CDR3: TGTGCCACCACCCCAAGCTGGGGGGTGAACGAAAAACTGTTTTTT. This gives the protein CATTPSWGVNEKLFF.

The chain joins TRBV11-3 to TRBJ2-2, with unresolved D. Germline V gives CDR1 SGHNT, CDR2 YENEEA. V lost 4 bases, J lost 7 bases, and 13 bases lay in between. There are 14 residues in the CDR3. The CDR3 loop reads CASSSQSTYGELFF. As DNA, the CDR3 is TGTGCCAGCAGCTCCCAATCGACTTACGGGGAGCTGTTTTTT.

This chain uses TRBV10-3 with TRBJ2-2, with TRBD1 identical over 7 bases. Losses at the gene ends were 6 bases for V and 1 base for J; bases not matched to a gene: 2. This CDR3 has 14 residues. Germline V gene sequence: CDR1 ENHRY, CDR2 SYGVKD. In DNA form, the CDR3 reads TGTGCCATCAGGGGGGACAGGAACACCGGGGAGCTGTTTTTT. This encodes CAIRGDRNTGELFF.

The chain uses TRBV9 and TRBJ1-1, with unresolved D. This CDR3 spans 13 amino acids. From germline, CDR1 is SGDLS and CDR2 YYNGEE. V lost 0 bases and J lost 3, with 6 bases in between. This CDR3 is CASSVGGDTEAFF. The CDR3 DNA reads as TGTGCCAGCAGCGTAGGAGGTGACACTGAAGCTTTCTTT.

The chain links TRBV25-1 to TRBJ2-6; D perhaps matches TRBD2 (5 bases). This CDR3 comprises 15 residues. From germline, CDR1 is MGHDK and CDR2 SYGVNS. Trimming cost V 1 base and J 2 bases, with 6 bases left between them. The DNA of the CDR3 is TGTGCCAGCAGTGAATCGGGAACTGGGGCCAACGTCCTGACTTTC. This translates into CASSESGTGANVLTF.

The chain has TRBV29-1 and TRBJ1-5, with a tentative D call TRBD1 (6 bases). This CDR3 comprises 13 residues. Trimming took 7 bases from V and 7 from J, leaving 17 bases between them. The V gene's germline CDR1 is SQVTM and CDR2 ANQGSEA. The chain's CDR3 is CSASTGRGQPQHF. CDR3 DNA: TGCAGCGCCTCAACAGGGCGAGGGCAGCCCCAGCATTTT.

The rearrangement links TRBV4-1 to TRBJ2-5; D not resolved. V shed 1 base and J shed 1 base, with 19 bases lying between them. The CDR3 runs 18 residues. Germline assignment: CDR1 MGHRA and CDR2 YSYEKL. CDR3: CASSQAFSAANFQETQYF. CDR3 nucleotide sequence: TGCGCCAGCAGCCAAGCTTTCTCCGCGGCTAATTTCCAAGAGACCCAGTACTTC.

V is TRBV18 and J is TRBJ1-3, with D perhaps matching TRBD1 (5 bases). The CDR3 length is 18 residues. The ends were cut back, 3 bases at V and 0 bases at J, with 18 bases in the middle. Germline lookup yields CDR1 KGHSH and CDR2 LQKENI. CDR3 DNA: TGTGCCAGCTCACCTTTTCCGGGACTCCTATCCTCTGGAAACACCATATATTTT. Its protein product is CASSPFPGLLSSGNTIYF.

The genes are TRBV14 and TRBJ1-2; D perhaps matches TRBD1 (5 bases). The germline CDR1 and CDR2 sequences are SGHDN and FVKESK. The CDR3 runs 13 residues. The V end was cut by 8 bases, the J end by 6 bases, with 16 bases between. The CDR3, as DNA: TGTGCCAGCTCGGGGCCCAACGAACATGGCTACACCTTC. Translating gives CASSGPNEHGYTF.

The chain employs TRBV18 and TRBJ2-7, with 7 bases aligning to TRBD1. The V segment lost 3 bases and the J segment 3 bases; nucleotides outside the gene matches: 8. The CDR3 is 15 amino acids. The germline gives CDR1 KGHSH, CDR2 LQKENI. CDR3 sequence: CASSPSDRPFYEQYF. The CDR3 DNA reads as TGTGCCAGCTCACCGTCGGACAGGCCCTTCTACGAGCAGTACTTC.

The chain employs TRBV10-3 and TRBJ2-5; D may be TRBD1 (6 bases). This CDR3 comprises 14 residues. CDR1 and CDR2 from the germline V gene are ENHRY and SYGVKD. V was clipped by 8 bases and J by 2 bases, with 15 bases between them. CDR3 sequence reads: CAIGQKQQQETQYF. CDR3 coding DNA: TGTGCCATCGGACAGAAGCAACAGCAAGAGACCCAGTACTTC.

The chain uses TRBV6-5 and TRBJ2-7; tentatively, D is TRBD2 (5 bases). The V and J ends lost 7 bases and 0 bases respectively, with 7 bases between them. The CDR3 has 12 residues. The germline V gene encodes CDR1 MNHEY and CDR2 SVGAGI. The CDR3: CASTTNSYEQYF. CDR3 nucleotides: TGTGCCAGCACGACTAACTCCTACGAGCAGTACTTC.

The chain recombines TRBV3-1 (or the pseudogene TRBV3-2) with TRBJ1-1; TRBD1 might be the D (6 bases). This CDR3 has 17 amino acids. Germline CDR1 reads LGHDT; CDR2 reads YNNKEL (reference sequence). V gave up 3 bases and J gave up 5 bases, with 22 bases separating them. The CDR3 region has the DNA TGTGCCAGCAGCCATAGATCGGGGGGCGCAGGTAGTACTGAAGCTTTCTTT. Translation gives CASSHRSGGAGSTEAFF.

This sequence joins TRBV12-3 or TRBV12-4 and TRBJ2-5; D unclear. The CDR3 runs to 11 residues. Trimming shortened V by 7 bases and J by 7 bases, and 10 bases separated the two germline ends. CDR3 nucleotide sequence: TGTGCCAGCACCAACATGGGGACCCAGTACTTC. Translation: CASTNMGTQYF.

This chain joins TRBV5-1 and TRBJ1-1, with TRBD1 matching over 9 bases. This CDR3 region has 16 residues. The V segment lost 4 bases and the J segment 5 bases; nucleotides outside the gene matches: 12. CDR1 SGHRS and CDR2 YFSETQ come from the germline V gene. This CDR3 reads CASSTGSLTGGTEAFF. In nucleotides, the CDR3 is TGCGCCAGCAGCACAGGTTCCCTGACAGGGGGAACTGAAGCTTTCTTT.

The chain links TRBV19 to TRBJ2-1; 9 bases are shared with TRBD1. Losses at the gene ends were 7 bases for V and 4 bases for J; bases not matched to a gene: 8. This CDR3 is 15 amino acids long. The V gene's germline CDR1 is LNHDA and CDR2 SQIVND (reference sequence). CDR3 DNA sequence: TGTGCCAGTACTCTCCGGGACAGGGATTACAATGAGCAGTTCTTC. As protein: CASTLRDRDYNEQFF. The full variable domain, its missing parts supplied by reference TRBV19 and TRBJ2-1, is DGGITQSPKYLFRKEGQNVTLSCEQNLNHDAMYWYRQDPGQGLRLIYYSQIVNDFQKGDIAEGYSVSREKKESFPLTVTSAQKNPTAFYLCASTLRDRDYNEQFFGPGTRLTVL.

This chain uses TRBV6-2 or TRBV6-3 with TRBJ1-5; D is perhaps TRBD1 (5 bases). The CDR3 consists of 16 residues. Trimming cost V 2 bases and J 3 bases, with 14 bases left between them. Per germline, CDR1 MNHEY and CDR2 SVGEGT. CDR3 region: CASSYVGVSVNQPQHF. The CDR3 DNA reads as TGTGCCAGCAGTTACGTAGGGGTCAGTGTCAATCAGCCCCAGCATTTT.

This clone was counted once. The chain employs TRBV6-5 and TRBJ2-3; D assignment may be TRBD1 or TRBD2 (5 bases each). V was clipped by 11 bases and J by 3 bases, with 15 bases between them. This CDR3 is built from 13 residues. The germline CDR1 and CDR2 sequences are MNHEY and SVGAGI. The CDR3 sequence: CAVGPLWTDTQYF. The CDR3 DNA reads as TGTGCCGTGGGACCACTTTGGACAGATACGCAGTATTTT.

Written as DNA, the CDR3 is TGTGCCAGCAGTCCTCAGGGGGGCACAGATACGCAGTATTTT. Translating gives CASSPQGGTDTQYF. The chain carries TRBV28 and TRBJ2-3, with TRBD1 matching 7 bases. With 5 bases clipped from V and 1 base from J, the junction kept 3 bases outside the gene matches. Germline CDR1 is MDHEN and CDR2 is SYDVKM. The length of the CDR3 is 14 residues.

J is TRBJ1-3 and V is TRBV28; D might be TRBD1 (6 bases). The V and J ends lost 6 bases and 0 bases respectively, with 27 bases between them. This CDR3 spans 20 amino acids. Germline CDR1 MDHEN, CDR2 SYDVKM. The CDR3 spells CASRNYLLGTTLNSGNTIYF. CDR3 in DNA: TGTGCCAGCAGGAACTACCTCCTTGGGACAACACTTAACTCTGGAAACACCATATATTTT.

This chain connects TRBV30 to TRBJ1-2, with D hard to call. CDR3 length: 12 amino acids. Germline V gene lookup returns CDR1 GTSNPN and CDR2 SVGIG (reference sequence). V was shortened by 1 base and J by 4 bases, with 7 bases between the two germline ends. This chain's CDR3 is CAWSDSSYGYTF. The CDR3 region has the DNA TGTGCCTGGAGTGATTCAAGCTATGGCTACACCTTC.